This T cell receptor (beta chain) originates from a study of blood T cell repertoires in COVID-19. Only in-frame clones appear in the TCRdb table, and some are missing; sequencing was by immunoSEQ multiplex PCR. The sample shows a few hundred thousand clones, about 85% of them seen only once. Symptom resolution, clearance, or two negative PCRs marked donors in Cohort 3 as recovered. This CDR3 comprises 15 residues. Germline-derived CDR1 and CDR2 are SGHRS and YFSETQ. The V gene end was trimmed by 6 bases and the J gene end by 2 bases; junction bases not matched to a gene: 9. Source material: PBMCs or T cells enriched from blood (not recorded which). The chain couples TRBV5-1 to TRBJ2-5; 8 bases are shared with TRBD2. The TCR was taken from a woman aged 45-65 years who had recovered from COVID-19. This CDR3 reads CASTHSGNKQETQYF. The CDR3, as DNA: TGCGCCAGCACCCATAGCGGGAACAAACAAGAGACCCAGTACTTC.